This note documents a single T cell receptor beta chain sequence. Its antigen is unidentified. The method was immunoSEQ multiplex PCR; TCRdb's version includes in-frame clones alone and lacks a portion of them. The top ten clones hold under 7% of a sample with some 58,000 clones, 80% to 90% of them seen once. Germline CDR1 ENHRY, CDR2 SYGVKD. The CDR3 is 17 residues long. V lost 0 bases and J lost 6, with 17 bases in between. This sample was taken from a study of a mutant IDH1 vaccine in newly diagnosed glioma. Study overall: Vaccines began 4-6 weeks after radiotherapy alone, or with temozolomide cycles. Visit V12 was scheduled at week 35 and visit V13 at week 47.

Time point reported: week 35, safety follow-up. Alongside topical imiquimod, each dose of vaccine comprised 300 ug of mutant IDH1 20-mer peptide. Patients underwent eight vaccinations, which took place in weeks 1, 3, 5, 7, 11, 15, 19 and 23. The origin of this receptor is a man between 35 and 55 years old with glioma. The sample consisted of PBMCs, taken from a glioma patient whose treatment included an IDH1 peptide vaccine. This chain joins TRBV10-3 and TRBJ2-2, with D maybe TRBD1 (6 bases). The CDR3 coding sequence is TGTGCCATCAGTGAGTCGACGTTGGCAGGGGCCTCCGGGGAGCTGTTTTTT. This gives the protein CAISESTLAGASGELFF.